The 22 T cell receptor beta chains in this list originate from one sample, sequenced in a study of cytomegalovirus exposure and HLA in healthy donors. The PCR made use of 60 Vbeta and 13 Jbeta primers. Using immunoSEQ multiplex PCR, the repertoire was profiled, and TCRdb retains in-frame clones only, with some absent. The table lists 150,000 to 200,000 clones, around 81% of them singletons. Source material: PBMCs. The receptors come from a woman aged 18-29 years in good health and CMV-seropositive.

The chain employs TRBV7-2 and TRBJ2-5; 13 bases are a match to TRBD2. The germline V gene encodes CDR1 SGHTA and CDR2 FQGNSA. This CDR3 spans 16 amino acids. V trimming: 6 bases; J trimming: 5 bases; junction bases outside the gene matches: 9. The chain's CDR3 is CASRDTSGGAWETQYF. CDR3 nucleotide sequence: TGTGCCAGCAGGGATACTAGCGGGGGGGCCTGGGAGACCCAGTACTTC.

This clone was found once. The J gene is TRBJ1-4, the V gene TRBV2, with 7 bases identical to TRBD1. Germline V CDR1 and CDR2: SNHLY, FYNNEI. CDR3 length: 15 residues. With V trimmed by 6 bases and J by 3 bases, 7 bases remained unmatched. This CDR3 is CASRRNRGANEKLFF. As DNA, the CDR3 is TGTGCCAGCAGGAGGAACAGGGGAGCTAATGAAAAACTGTTTTTT.

This chain joins TRBV6-1 and TRBJ2-7; a possible D gene is TRBD2 (6 bases). This CDR3 region has 14 residues. In germline, CDR1 is MNHNS, CDR2 SASEGT. The germline V and J ends were trimmed by 2 bases and 2 bases, with 10 bases remaining between them. DNA of the CDR3: TGTGCCAGCAGTGAATTCGGACTAACCTACGAGCAGTACTTC. Translating gives CASSEFGLTYEQYF.

This sequence joins TRBV28 and TRBJ1-4; the match to TRBD1 covers 9 bases. Germline-derived CDR1 and CDR2 are MDHEN and SYDVKM. This CDR3 has 16 residues. The V and J ends lost 5 bases and 7 bases, in that order; junction bases with no gene match: 11. Written as DNA, the CDR3 is TGTGCCAGCAGTCCCCTACCGGGACAGGGATCTGAAAAACTGTTTTTT. Amino acids: CASSPLPGQGSEKLFF. Full variable domain (rest looked up from reference TRBV28 and TRBJ1-4): DVKVTQSSRYLVKRTGEKVFLECVQDMDHENMFWYRQDPGLGLRLIYFSYDVKMKEKGDIPEGYSVSREKKERFSLILESASTNQTSMYLCASSPLPGQGSEKLFFGSGTQLSVL.

The chain links TRBV19 to TRBJ2-3; D perhaps matches TRBD2 (6 bases). Per the germline V gene, CDR1 is LNHDA and CDR2 is SQIVND (reference sequence). V lost 3 bases and J lost 1, with 8 bases in between. CDR3 length equals 14 residues. For the CDR3, the DNA is TGTGCCAGTAGTATGTCTAGCGGCACAGATACGCAGTATTTT. It translates to CASSMSSGTDTQYF.

CDR3 residues: CASSPGQGTYGYTF. CDR3 DNA sequence: TGTGCCAGCAGCCCCGGACAGGGGACCTATGGCTACACCTTC. The genes are TRBV6-6 and TRBJ1-2; 9 nucleotides agree with TRBD1. J lost 4 bases, V lost 6 bases, and 6 bases had no gene match. The CDR3 consists of 14 residues. Looked up from germline, CDR1 is MNHNY and CDR2 is SVGAGI (reference sequence).

The chain is built from TRBV2 and TRBJ1-1, with TRBD1 matching 8 bases. V shed 7 bases, J shed 0 bases, and the junction held 10 bases outside the gene matches. Looked up from germline, CDR1 is SNHLY and CDR2 is FYNNEI. The length of the CDR3 is 16 residues. The CDR3 sequence: CASTPGTGLMNTEAFF. The CDR3 bases are TGTGCCAGCACGCCCGGGACAGGCCTCATGAACACTGAAGCTTTCTTT.

CDR3 nucleotide sequence: TGTGCCAGCAGCCAAGCACTCGCGGACAGCTACACCTTC. This codes for CASSQALADSYTF. This chain connects TRBV4-2 to TRBJ1-2, with a tentative D call TRBD1 (5 bases). Per germline, CDR1 LGHNA and CDR2 YNFKEQ. Deletions cut 1 base from V and 9 bases from J, with 12 bases between. This CDR3 comprises 13 residues.

The rearrangement joins TRBV6-6 to TRBJ2-5; D might be TRBD2 (7 bases). The J call could be wrong; TRBJ2-7 is a better fit for the DNA end. The CDR3 contains 14 residues. The germline CDR1 and CDR2 sequences are MNHNY and SVGAGI (reference sequence). The CDR3 sequence is CASSPGAGAYEQYF. The CDR3 bases are TGTGCCAGCAGTCCGGGTGCGGGGGCTTACGAGCAGTACTTC.

The chain employs TRBV19 and TRBJ1-2; D might be TRBD1 (6 bases). The ends were cut back, 6 bases at V and 4 bases at J, with 12 bases in the middle. The V gene's germline CDR1 is LNHDA and CDR2 SQIVND (reference sequence). This CDR3 region has 13 residues. This CDR3 reads CASSEQGSYGYTF. The CDR3 DNA follows: TGTGCCAGTAGCGAACAGGGATCCTATGGCTACACCTTC.

This chain links TRBV14 with TRBJ2-1; 9 nucleotides match TRBD2. Trimming removed 4 bases from V and 2 bases from J; junction bases left unmatched: 15. This CDR3 region has 19 residues. Germline CDR1 and CDR2: SGHDN and FVKESK. The CDR3 loop reads CASSPIGRERGAPYNEQFF. CDR3 bases: TGTGCCAGCAGCCCGATCGGAAGGGAGCGGGGGGCTCCCTACAATGAGCAGTTCTTC.

This chain joins TRBV18 and TRBJ1-3, with 12 nucleotides matching TRBD1. Germline V CDR1 and CDR2: KGHSH, LQKENI. V was pared by 3 bases and J by 4 bases, with 4 bases of the junction left unmatched. This CDR3 spans 16 amino acids. This CDR3 reads CASSPGQGAGGNTIYF. The CDR3 DNA sequence: TGTGCCAGCTCACCGGGACAGGGGGCTGGCGGAAACACCATATATTTT.

The CDR3: CASSVDPGQGYEQYF. Written as DNA, the CDR3 is TGTGCCAGCAGCGTAGACCCGGGACAGGGCTACGAGCAGTACTTC. This chain connects TRBV9 to TRBJ2-7; 9 bases line up with TRBD1. V lost 0 bases to trimming and J lost 3 bases; unmatched junction nucleotides: 4. In germline, CDR1 is SGDLS, CDR2 YYNGEE. There are 15 residues in the CDR3.

The chain joins TRBV6-6 to TRBJ1-1; D perhaps matches TRBD1 (6 bases). V lost 2 bases and J 3 bases, leaving 16 bases between the germline ends. CDR1 and CDR2 from the germline V gene are MNHNY and SVGAGI (reference sequence). The CDR3 is 16 amino acids. CDR3 in DNA: TGTGCCAGCAGTTACATCCCCGGGCAGGGGTACACTGAAGCTTTCTTT. Amino acid sequence: CASSYIPGQGYTEAFF.

The rearrangement uses TRBV15 and TRBJ2-7; D is perhaps TRBD1 (6 bases). Germline V CDR1 and CDR2: LNHNV, YYDKDF (reference sequence). Trimming left V 1 base short and J 3 bases short, with 10 bases between. The CDR3 loop spans 14 amino acids. In DNA, the CDR3 is TGTGCCACCAGCAGAGGGACAGAACGCTACGAGCAGTACTTC. Protein product: CATSRGTERYEQYF.

This chain links TRBV4-1 with TRBJ2-7, with 8 bases identical to TRBD2. In germline, CDR1 is MGHRA, CDR2 YSYEKL. The CDR3 is 14 residues long. The junction had 4 bases not matched to a gene; V was cut back by 0 bases and J by 6 bases. The CDR3 sequence is CASSQDREGSEQYF. Here the CDR3 DNA reads TGCGCCAGCAGCCAAGATCGGGAGGGAAGCGAGCAGTACTTC.

The V call is TRBV7-9, the J call TRBJ2-7; tentatively, D is TRBD1 (6 bases). V dropped 11 bases and J dropped 7 bases, with 18 bases sitting between them. This CDR3 contains 12 residues. The germline CDR1 and CDR2 sequences are SEHNR and FQNEAQ (reference sequence). CDR3 residues: CAGSDSGEEQYF. In nucleotides, the CDR3 is TGTGCCGGGTCGGACAGTGGAGAGGAGCAGTACTTC.

This chain joins TRBV5-4 and TRBJ1-1; TRBD1 matches 8 bases. The germline V gene encodes CDR1 SGHNT and CDR2 YYREEE (reference sequence). Trimming at V came to 3 bases and at J to 1 base, leaving 2 bases not matched to a gene. There are 14 residues in the CDR3. CDR3 coding DNA: TGTGCCAGCAGCTCGGACAGGGAGAACACTGAAGCTTTCTTT. Protein product: CASSSDRENTEAFF.

Turning to this clone: Other DNA sequences from this sample encode an identical CDR3 as well. The rearrangement uses TRBV4-1 and TRBJ2-7; 14 bases agree with TRBD2. Trimming took 3 bases from V and 9 from J; bases not matched to a gene: 13. Germline lookup yields CDR1 MGHRA and CDR2 YSYEKL. The CDR3 covers 17 residues. Written as DNA, the CDR3 is TGCGCCAGCAGCCAGTCCAGCAGACTAGCGGGGGGGCCGGGGCAGTACTTC. Amino acid sequence: CASSQSSRLAGGPGQYF.

The chain uses TRBV9 and TRBJ1-5; a weak D match, TRBD1 (6 bases). CDR1 and CDR2 from the germline V gene are SGDLS and YYNGEE. CDR3 length: 14 residues. Trimming removed 0 bases from V and 4 bases from J, with 8 bases in between. CDR3 nucleotides: TGTGCCAGCAGCGTAGGGGGGCCTAATCAGCCCCAGCATTTT. This translates into CASSVGGPNQPQHF. Full variable domain (remainder filled in from reference TRBV9 and TRBJ1-5): DSGVTQTPKHLITATGQRVTLRCSPRSGDLSVYWYQQSLDQGLQFLIQYYNGEERAKGNILERFSAQQFPDLHSELNLSSLELGDSALYFCASSVGGPNQPQHFGDGTRLSIL.

V and J are TRBV28 and TRBJ1-5; D unresolved. Trimming took off 3 bases at V and 0 bases at J, with 6 bases between the two ends. The CDR3 is 14 residues long. Germline V gives CDR1 MDHEN, CDR2 SYDVKM. The CDR3 region is CASSFSSSNQPQHF. The CDR3 nucleotides are TGTGCCAGCAGTTTTAGCAGTAGCAATCAGCCCCAGCATTTT.

The chain recombines TRBV5-4 with TRBJ2-7; D possibly corresponds to TRBD2 (5 bases). The CDR3 has 15 amino acids. Germline CDR1 reads SGHNT; CDR2 reads YYREEE (reference sequence). Trimming took 3 bases from V and 0 from J, leaving 13 bases between them. The CDR3 bases are TGTGCCAGCAGCTCCGACTACTTAAGCTCCTACGAGCAGTACTTC. Its protein is CASSSDYLSSYEQYF.